This T cell receptor beta chain emerged from a study of blood T cell repertoires in COVID-19. Study as a whole: Researchers got acute and convalescent COVID-19 samples from the United States, Italy and Spain. In each case, the material was cDNA or gDNA derived from T cells, B-cell-depleted T cells, or PBMCs.

Original processing notes: Nucleated cell number was recorded as an estimate derived from reference gene primer amplification. The table came from immunoSEQ multiplex PCR; TCRdb's copy has only in-frame clones and leaves some out. That table gives V, J and clone size, and the DNA gave D and trimming. The sample yields 50,000 to 65,000 clones, approximately 92% seen once. CDR3 length: 12 residues. Looked up from germline, CDR1 is SEHNR and CDR2 is FQNEAQ (reference sequence). The V end was cut by 1 base, the J end by 7 bases, with 7 bases between. The chain is built from TRBV7-9 and TRBJ1-2; D call uncertain. Sequenced material: peripheral blood. This clonotype originated in a human donor in a cohort sampled during active COVID-19. CDR3 sequence: CASSLDGSGYTF. In DNA form, the CDR3 reads TGTGCCAGCAGCTTAGACGGGAGTGGCTACACCTTC.